The 27 T cell receptor beta chains reported below all come from one sample, sequenced in a study of T cells after yellow fever vaccination. TCRdb processed the 5' RACE reads anew with MiXCR; each CDR3 protein has one entry. The table includes hundreds of thousands of distinct CDR3 sequences, 3.6% detected once. The sequencing here drew on PBMCs, taken on the day of the yellow fever booster vaccination. These receptors were obtained from a man aged 18 to 35 who received the YFV17D yellow fever vaccine.

This clonotype was seen a few times. The chain joins TRBV28 to TRBJ1-2, with D perhaps TRBD1 (6 bases). There are 17 residues in the CDR3. CDR1 is MDHEN, CDR2 SYDVKM, per germline. V lost 4 bases, J lost 4 bases, and 22 bases lay in between. The DNA of the CDR3 is TGTGCCAGCAGTTCCGGGGGGGCAGACGGAGGGTTCTATGGCTACACCTTC. This codes for CASSSGGADGGFYGYTF.

This clonotype was observed a few times. The rearrangement uses TRBV6-5 and TRBJ2-3; the D gene is possibly TRBD1 (5 bases). The germline V gene encodes CDR1 MNHEY and CDR2 SVGAGI. The CDR3 is made up of 14 amino acids. Trimming shortened V by 0 bases and J by 9 bases, and 13 bases separated the two germline ends. The CDR3 DNA reads as TGTGCCAGCAGTTACTCGGCAGGGTTTGGGACGCAGTATTTT. Protein: CASSYSAGFGTQYF.

This clonotype was found many times. The chain employs TRBV4-3 and TRBJ1-6; 8 bases match TRBD1. CDR3 length: 15 residues. The V gene's germline CDR1 is LGHNA and CDR2 YSLEER. Unmatched junction bases numbered 3, after V lost 1 base and J lost 7 bases. As DNA, the CDR3 is TGCGCCAGCAGCCAAGTCGGGACAGGCAATTCACCCCTCCACTTT. It is translated as CASSQVGTGNSPLHF.

Many counts were recorded for this clonotype. The rearrangement links TRBV5-1 to TRBJ2-1; 12 bases fit TRBD2. The germline V gene encodes CDR1 SGHRS and CDR2 YFSETQ. This CDR3 spans 19 amino acids. With V trimmed by 5 bases and J by 0 bases, 12 bases remained unmatched. The chain's CDR3 is CASSLKLAGGLSSYNEQFF. The CDR3 nucleotides read TGCGCCAGCAGTTTGAAACTAGCGGGGGGCCTCAGCTCCTACAATGAGCAGTTCTTC.

This chain connects TRBV12-3 or TRBV12-4 to TRBJ1-1; D is possibly TRBD1 (5 bases). The CDR3 covers 15 residues. Between the trimmed V and J ends, which lost 4 bases and 5 bases, there was a span of 17 bases. CDR3 loop: CASSSSGGRGTEAFF. In DNA form, the CDR3 reads TGTGCCAGCAGTTCCTCGGGGGGTCGGGGGACTGAAGCTTTCTTT.

The rearrangement links TRBV5-6 to TRBJ2-7; no definite D call. Trimming removed 2 bases at V and 5 bases at J, with 8 bases between. The CDR3 has 12 amino acids. Germline values: CDR1 SGHDT, CDR2 YYEEEE. CDR3 in amino acids: CASSFGRNEQYF. Written as DNA, the CDR3 is TGTGCCAGCAGCTTTGGAAGGAACGAGCAGTACTTC.

This clonotype occurred a few times. V is TRBV4-1 and J is TRBJ1-2; D ambiguous. The V end lost 0 bases, the J end lost 3 bases, and 14 bases lay between the germline ends. The CDR3 runs to 16 residues. Germline V gene sequence: CDR1 MGHRA, CDR2 YSYEKL. This chain's CDR3 is CASSQDGGRLHYGYTF. CDR3 in DNA: TGCGCCAGCAGCCAAGACGGAGGCAGGCTACACTATGGCTACACCTTC.

This clonotype has a count of ten or more. The chain combines TRBV7-2 with TRBJ2-7; 9 bases agree with TRBD1. After removal of 3 bases from V and 4 bases from J, the junction contained 7 bases not matched to a gene. CDR1 and CDR2 (germline): SGHTA, FQGNSA. The CDR3 has 15 amino acids. The CDR3 region is CASSLGTGKGYEQYF. The CDR3 DNA sequence: TGTGCCAGCAGCTTGGGGACAGGGAAAGGTTACGAGCAGTACTTC.

This clonotype was recorded a few times. V is TRBV6-5 and J is TRBJ1-5; D not certain. V dropped 2 bases and J dropped 9 bases, with 11 bases sitting between them. This CDR3 has 13 amino acids. CDR1 and CDR2 from the germline V gene are MNHEY and SVGAGI. The CDR3 DNA sequence: TGTGCCAGCAGTTACCGGGCACAGTGGCCCCAGCATTTT. This codes for CASSYRAQWPQHF.

The gene calls are TRBV24-1 and TRBJ2-3; D remains unclear. The CDR3 covers 13 residues. Germline CDR1 KGHDR, CDR2 SFDVKD. Trimming took 4 bases from V and 2 from J, leaving 6 bases between them. The CDR3 protein is CATSETPTDTQYF. CDR3 DNA: TGTGCCACCAGTGAAACCCCCACAGATACGCAGTATTTT.

This clonotype was recorded many times. This rearrangement joins TRBV6-2 or TRBV6-3 to TRBJ1-1; TRBD1 matches 8 bases. V lost 6 bases and J lost 4; bases outside the gene matches: 7. Germline CDR1 MNHEY, CDR2 SVGEGT. The CDR3 extends over 14 amino acids. The DNA for the CDR3 is TGTGCCAGCAGCGCAGGGGGCGCAGTCACTGAAGCTTTCTTT. Translated, it gives CASSAGGAVTEAFF.

This clonotype showed up many times. The chain has TRBV28 and TRBJ2-5; 10 nucleotides line up with TRBD2. The CDR3 covers 16 residues. J was trimmed by 2 bases and V by 5 bases; bases with no gene match: 8. Germline V CDR1 and CDR2: MDHEN, SYDVKM. The CDR3 nucleotides are TGTGCCAGCAGTCCGCCTAGCGGGGGAATGCAAGAGACCCAGTACTTC. Translated: CASSPPSGGMQETQYF.

V usage is TRBV7-9 and J usage is TRBJ1-6; D is possibly TRBD1 (5 bases). Germline assignment: CDR1 SEHNR and CDR2 FQNEAQ (reference sequence). The CDR3 is 15 residues long. Trimming shortened V by 2 bases and J by 8 bases, and 13 bases separated the two germline ends. The CDR3 region has the DNA TGTGCCAGCAGCTTAATGGCAGGGCTCCATTCACCCCTCCACTTT. Amino acid sequence: CASSLMAGLHSPLHF. Complete variable domain (other parts from reference TRBV7-9 and TRBJ1-6): DTGVSQNPRHKITKRGQNVTFRCDPISEHNRLYWYRQTLGQGPEFLTYFQNEAQLEKSRLLSDRFSAERPKGSFSTLEIQRTEQGDSAMYLCASSLMAGLHSPLHFGNGTRLTVT.

The chain combines TRBV10-3 with TRBJ1-1, with 9 bases lining up with TRBD1. With V trimmed by 11 bases and J by 0 bases, 4 bases remained unmatched. The germline CDR1 and CDR2 sequences are ENHRY and SYGVKD. This CDR3 has 13 amino acids. The CDR3 DNA is TGTGCCGCAGGGGACAGGGTGAACACTGAAGCTTTCTTT. It translates to CAAGDRVNTEAFF.

This clonotype was observed many times. The chain combines TRBV12-3 or TRBV12-4 with TRBJ2-7; 9 positions agree with TRBD1. The J segment lost 5 bases and the V segment lost 1 base, leaving 9 bases of the junction unmatched. This CDR3 region has 16 residues. The CDR3 reads CASSLDGTGGNDEQYV. The CDR3 DNA reads TGTGCCAGCAGTTTAGATGGTACAGGGGGCAACGACGAGCAGTACGTC.

This clonotype was recorded many times. The rearrangement uses TRBV27 and TRBJ1-6, with a possible D match to TRBD1 (5 bases). The length of the CDR3 is 15 residues. Per the germline V gene, CDR1 is MNHEY and CDR2 is SMNVEV (reference sequence). The V gene lost 6 bases and the J gene lost 9 bases, with 18 bases spanning the gap. In DNA form, the CDR3 reads TGTGCCAGCAGCCCGGGGGGTACGATGGCTTCACCCCTCCACTTT. It codes for CASSPGGTMASPLHF.

The chain combines TRBV20-1 with TRBJ2-3, with D unclear. V shed 0 bases and J shed 5 bases, with 9 bases lying between them. Germline values: CDR1 DFQATT, CDR2 SNEGSKA (reference sequence). This CDR3 contains 13 residues. For the CDR3, the DNA is TGCAGTGCTAGAGACGAACAGAGAGATACGCAGTATTTT. Translated, it gives CSARDEQRDTQYF.

This clonotype was seen repeatedly, ten times or more. The rearrangement uses TRBV24-1 and TRBJ1-2; perhaps TRBD1 as D (6 bases). V gave up 2 bases and J gave up 14 bases, with 14 bases separating them. This CDR3 comprises 12 residues. Germline CDR1 and CDR2: KGHDR and SFDVKD. CDR3 amino acids: CATSDSDRRWTF. Written as DNA, the CDR3 is TGTGCCACCAGTGATTCCGACAGGAGGTGGACCTTC.

Ten or more counts support this clonotype. The chain uses TRBV5-6 and TRBJ2-2; no reliable D call. This CDR3 is 14 amino acids long. Germline CDR1 SGHDT, CDR2 YYEEEE. V lost 1 base, J lost 4 bases, and 8 bases lay in between. CDR3 protein: CASSLLTGTGELFF. DNA of the CDR3: TGTGCCAGCAGCTTGCTGACGGGCACCGGGGAGCTGTTTTTT.

In this sample, this clonotype turned up a few times. This CDR3 reads CSGQGGGGAAFF. In DNA form, the CDR3 reads TGCAGCGGTCAAGGGGGGGGCGGGGCCGCTTTCTTT. The V call is TRBV29-1, the J call TRBJ1-1; D might be TRBD1 (6 bases). CDR1 is SQVTM, CDR2 ANQGSEA, per germline. The CDR3 covers 12 residues. The V and J ends lost 7 bases and 11 bases respectively, with 20 bases between them.

The J gene is TRBJ2-5, the V gene TRBV3-1, with D unresolved. The germline V gene encodes CDR1 LGHDT and CDR2 YNNKEL (reference sequence). This CDR3 has 14 residues. V lost 1 base, J lost 4 bases, and 10 bases lay in between. CDR3 loop: CASSQATVGETQYF. The CDR3 DNA is TGTGCCAGCAGCCAAGCCACAGTGGGAGAGACCCAGTACTTC.

V usage is TRBV7-9 and J usage is TRBJ1-2; a possible D gene is TRBD1 (5 bases). Trimming shortened V by 5 bases and J by 2 bases, and 9 bases separated the two germline ends. The germline CDR1 and CDR2 sequences are SEHNR and FQNEAQ (reference sequence). This CDR3 has 13 amino acids. The CDR3: CASSPRDNYGYTF. The DNA for the CDR3 is TGTGCCAGCAGCCCCCGGGACAACTATGGCTACACCTTC.

This clonotype was seen at least ten times. This rearrangement joins TRBV24-1 to TRBJ2-1; TRBD1 aligns across 8 bases. This CDR3 is 18 amino acids long. Germline loops: CDR1 KGHDR, CDR2 SFDVKD. The ends lost 3 bases at V and 7 bases at J; junction bases unmatched: 16. CDR3 protein: CATSDQPYGQGGTNEQFF. CDR3 in DNA: TGTGCCACCAGTGATCAACCCTACGGACAGGGAGGAACTAATGAGCAGTTCTTC.

The table lists this clonotype with a few counts. This chain links TRBV7-8 with TRBJ2-3; D may correspond to TRBD1 or TRBD2 (5 bases each). The germline V and J ends were trimmed by 4 bases and 0 bases, with 23 bases remaining between them. The CDR3 sequence is 19 residues long. Germline V gene data show CDR1 as SGHVS and CDR2 as FQNEAQ. The chain's CDR3 is CASSSVLGDQPSSTDTQYF. CDR3 in DNA: TGTGCCAGCAGCTCCGTGTTGGGGGACCAACCTTCTAGCACAGATACGCAGTATTTT.

This clonotype was detected ten times or more. The chain uses TRBV7-9 and TRBJ2-1; D may be TRBD2 (6 bases). This CDR3 has 15 residues. Germline V gives CDR1 SEHNR, CDR2 FQNEAQ (reference sequence). Between the trimmed V and J ends, which lost 5 bases and 8 bases, there was a span of 19 bases. The CDR3 sequence is CASSSAGRGTDEQFF. The CDR3 nucleotides are TGTGCCAGCAGCAGCGCGGGGAGAGGTACGGATGAGCAGTTCTTC.

J is TRBJ1-1 and V is TRBV14; D might be TRBD1 (5 bases). Trimming removed 4 bases from V and 3 bases from J, with 21 bases in between. The germline V gene has CDR1 SGHDN and CDR2 FVKESK. The CDR3 consists of 17 residues. The CDR3 DNA reads as TGTGCCAGCAGCCTCTTCGGCCCCGACAGTAGAGACACTGAAGCTTTCTTT. As protein: CASSLFGPDSRDTEAFF.

The sample holds many counts of this clonotype. This rearrangement joins TRBV18 to TRBJ1-5, with D possibly being TRBD1 (6 bases). Looked up from germline, CDR1 is KGHSH and CDR2 is LQKENI. V shed 3 bases and J shed 2 bases, with 14 bases lying between them. The CDR3 consists of 16 residues. Here the CDR3 reads CASSPNQGSGNQPQHF. Written as DNA, the CDR3 is TGTGCCAGCTCACCCAATCAGGGGTCGGGCAATCAGCCCCAGCATTTT.